The 3 T cell receptor beta chains listed next were all sequenced from one sample in a study of molecular identifiers for immune sequencing clone quantification. TCRdb processed the PCR reads anew with MiXCR; each CDR3 protein has one entry. The data contain about 65,000 distinct CDR3 sequences, 15% to 20% of them seen just once; the ten biggest clones take up approximately 1.5%. Sample: naive CD8+ T cells from blood, with Jurkat cell RNA spiked in. The subset: FACS-sorted CD8+CD4-CCR7+CD45RA+ naive T cells. These receptor sequences come from a human donor in good health. Some libraries in this study had Jurkat cell RNA spiked in.

As concerns this clonotype: A much larger clone is a single base away; this may be a read error. This chain links TRBV7-2 with TRBJ2-4, with 7 bases aligning to TRBD2. CDR3 size: 15 residues. Germline-derived CDR1 and CDR2 are SGHTA and FQGNSA. After removal of 5 bases from V and 5 bases from J, the junction contained 9 bases not matched to a gene. The CDR3 DNA reads TGTGCCAGCAGCAAAATGTGGGGGGGGGAAAACATTCAGTACTTC. This sequence encodes CASSKMWGGENIQYF.

The chain links TRBV19 to TRBJ2-3; D gene ambiguous. In germline, CDR1 is LNHDA, CDR2 SQIVND (reference sequence). Trimming removed 10 bases from V and 3 bases from J, with 14 bases in between. The CDR3 spans 13 residues. CDR3 region: CATAPEVTDTQYF. The CDR3, as DNA: TGTGCCACCGCCCCAGAGGTTACAGATACGCAGTATTTT.

This rearrangement joins TRBV12-3 or TRBV12-4 to TRBJ2-7, with 7 bases aligning to TRBD1. V was clipped by 2 bases and J by 1 base; unmatched bases: 2. There are 14 residues in the CDR3. CDR3 nucleotides: TGTGCCAGCAGTTTATCGGGACAGTCCTACGAGCAGTACTTC. Its protein is CASSLSGQSYEQYF.